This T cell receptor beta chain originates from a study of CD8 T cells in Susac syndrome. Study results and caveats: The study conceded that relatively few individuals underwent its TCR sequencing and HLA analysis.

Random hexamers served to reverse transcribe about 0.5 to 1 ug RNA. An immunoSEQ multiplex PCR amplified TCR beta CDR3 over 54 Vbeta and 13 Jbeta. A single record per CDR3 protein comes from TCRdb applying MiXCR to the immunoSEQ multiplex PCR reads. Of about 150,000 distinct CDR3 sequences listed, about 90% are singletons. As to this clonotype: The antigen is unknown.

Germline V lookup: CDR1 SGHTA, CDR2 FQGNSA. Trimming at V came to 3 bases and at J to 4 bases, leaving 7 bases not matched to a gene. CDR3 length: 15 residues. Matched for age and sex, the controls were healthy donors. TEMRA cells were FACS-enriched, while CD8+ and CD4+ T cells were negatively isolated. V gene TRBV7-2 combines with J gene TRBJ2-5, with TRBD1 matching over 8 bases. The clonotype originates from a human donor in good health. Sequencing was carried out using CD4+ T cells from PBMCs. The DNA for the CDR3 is TGTGCCAGCAGCTTGGGGACAGGTTCCCGAGAGACCCAGTACTTC. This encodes CASSLGTGSRETQYF.